Presented here are 27 T cell receptor beta chains from one specimen sequenced in a study of graft-versus-host responses after intestinal transplantation. Assay used: immunoSEQ multiplex PCR; TCRdb lists only in-frame clones, some missing. The profile shows fewer than 95,000 clones, 85% to 95% of them singletons. Which antigens these TCRs recognize remains unknown. The source material was unstimulated CD8+ T cells sorted from spleen or lymph node cells, sampled before transplant. The receptors stem from a human donor who was the organ donor for an intestinal transplant.

This clone was recorded once. The chain carries TRBV9 and TRBJ1-1; 7 bases fit TRBD1. In germline, CDR1 is SGDLS, CDR2 YYNGEE. The length of the CDR3 is 14 residues. V lost 0 bases and J lost 4; bases outside the gene matches: 3. The CDR3 DNA is TGTGCCAGCAGCGTAGGACAGGGAGGCACTGAAGCTTTCTTT. Translation: CASSVGQGGTEAFF.

The chain employs TRBV2 and TRBJ1-4; TRBD1 aligns across 12 bases. Germline assignment: CDR1 SNHLY and CDR2 FYNNEI. V lost 0 bases to trimming and J lost 8 bases; unmatched junction nucleotides: 7. This CDR3 region has 17 residues. The chain's CDR3 is CASSEAGQGAQGEKLFF. CDR3 bases: TGTGCCAGCAGTGAAGCGGGACAGGGGGCGCAGGGCGAAAAACTGTTTTTT.

This clone was picked up one time. This sequence joins TRBV7-9 and TRBJ1-2; no clear D. Trimming shortened V by 5 bases and J by 6 bases, and 10 bases separated the two germline ends. Germline values: CDR1 SEHNR, CDR2 FQNEAQ (reference sequence). The CDR3 has 12 residues. DNA of the CDR3: TGTGCCAGCAGCGAGGGTGGAGATGGCTACACCTTC. Protein sequence: CASSEGGDGYTF.

V gene TRBV27 combines with J gene TRBJ1-1, with TRBD1 matching over 8 bases. In germline, CDR1 is MNHEY, CDR2 SMNVEV (reference sequence). With 3 bases clipped from V and 1 base from J, the junction kept 1 base outside the gene matches. The CDR3 length is 14 residues. The CDR3 nucleotides are TGTGCCAGCAGTTTCCAGGGGGCGAACACTGAAGCTTTCTTT. Residues: CASSFQGANTEAFF.

The chain joins TRBV5-4 to TRBJ2-3; 7 nucleotides match TRBD1. J gave up 4 bases and V 0 bases, and 5 bases lay outside the gene matches. Germline-derived CDR1 and CDR2 are SGHNT and YYREEE (reference sequence). CDR3 length: 15 residues. CDR3 loop: CASSLVGGFADTQYF. CDR3 DNA: TGTGCCAGCAGCTTGGTAGGGGGCTTCGCAGATACGCAGTATTTT.

This clone was found a few times. The chain recombines TRBV7-9 with TRBJ1-1, with D maybe TRBD1 (6 bases). Germline V gives CDR1 SEHNR, CDR2 FQNEAQ (reference sequence). V was shortened by 1 base and J by 1 base, with 10 bases between the two germline ends. The CDR3 spans 15 residues. The CDR3 here is CASSLVQGWNTEAFF. The CDR3 DNA sequence: TGTGCCAGCAGCTTAGTCCAGGGGTGGAACACTGAAGCTTTCTTT.

This chain uses TRBV4-2 with TRBJ1-1, with D unresolved. Germline loops: CDR1 LGHNA, CDR2 YNFKEQ. Trimming stripped 1 base from V and 6 bases from J, with 15 bases between. The CDR3 is 15 amino acids. CDR3 in DNA: TGTGCCAGCAGCCAAGCTTCAGGTAGTGTCTCTGAAGCTTTCTTT. It yields the protein CASSQASGSVSEAFF.

The V gene is TRBV27, the J gene TRBJ2-7, with 7 bases aligning to TRBD2. CDR1 is MNHEY and CDR2 is SMNVEV in the germline V gene (reference sequence). The trim removed 10 bases at V and 4 bases at J, leaving 13 bases unmatched. There are 14 residues in the CDR3. The CDR3 spells CATGPGGSGYEQYF. The CDR3 bases are TGTGCCACCGGCCCCGGCGGGAGCGGTTACGAGCAGTACTTC.

The chain couples TRBV6-1 to TRBJ1-2; 9 positions match TRBD1. The germline V gene has CDR1 MNHNS and CDR2 SASEGT. The CDR3 is 13 amino acids. The V gene end was trimmed by 3 bases and the J gene end by 6 bases; junction bases not matched to a gene: 2. The CDR3 loop is CASSETGGNGYTF. CDR3 nucleotides: TGTGCCAGCAGTGAGACAGGGGGAAATGGCTACACCTTC.

This chain uses TRBV18 with TRBJ2-7, with TRBD2 as a possible D gene (7 bases). The CDR3 is made up of 14 amino acids. V dropped 3 bases and J dropped 3 bases, with 12 bases sitting between them. Germline lookup yields CDR1 KGHSH and CDR2 LQKENI. The CDR3 DNA sequence: TGTGCCAGCTCACCGGGGGGGCATTACTACGAGCAGTACTTC. As protein: CASSPGGHYYEQYF.

A note on this clone: Other DNA sequences from this sample encode an identical CDR3 as well. The chain uses TRBV5-6 and TRBJ2-3; no clear D. This CDR3 comprises 13 residues. Germline CDR1 is SGHDT and CDR2 is YYEEEE. V was trimmed by 1 base and J by 3 bases, leaving 6 bases between them. CDR3 DNA: TGTGCCAGCAGCTTGTTGCGGACAGATACGCAGTATTTT. Protein: CASSLLRTDTQYF.

In its sample, this clone was seen once. The CDR3 DNA reads TGTGCCAGCAGCCATACTCCCTGGGGACAGGGAACCTACGAGCAGTACTTC. Translation gives CASSHTPWGQGTYEQYF. V usage is TRBV5-5 and J usage is TRBJ2-7, with 9 bases lining up with TRBD1. Germline V lookup: CDR1 SGHKS, CDR2 YYEKEE (reference sequence). The CDR3 consists of 17 residues. Trimming cost V 4 bases and J 2 bases; bases outside gene matches: 13.

This sequence joins TRBV2 and TRBJ1-1; TRBD1 is a possible D gene (5 bases). This CDR3 has 11 amino acids. V lost 8 bases and J lost 12, with 16 bases in between. The germline CDR1 and CDR2 sequences are SNHLY and FYNNEI. The DNA of the CDR3 is TGTGCCAGCGCGGGAAGGTCGGGACCTTTCTTT. Protein: CASAGRSGPFF.

This chain links TRBV2 with TRBJ2-2; a weak D match, TRBD2 (6 bases). V was pared by 6 bases and J by 4 bases, with 9 bases between. The CDR3 spans 13 residues. Germline values: CDR1 SNHLY, CDR2 FYNNEI. As DNA, the CDR3 is TGTGCCAGCAGGGTCGGGGGCACCGGGGAGCTGTTTTTT. Translating it yields CASRVGGTGELFF.

CDR3 in amino acids: CASSFRSASVDTQYF. CDR3 DNA sequence: TGCGCCAGCAGCTTCCGGTCGGCTAGCGTAGATACGCAGTATTTT. This chain joins TRBV5-1 and TRBJ2-3; D perhaps matches TRBD2 (6 bases). The CDR3 spans 15 residues. The germline V gene encodes CDR1 SGHRS and CDR2 YFSETQ. V lost 2 bases and J 5 bases, leaving 15 bases between the germline ends.

V usage is TRBV14 and J usage is TRBJ2-2, with D possibly TRBD1 on 6 matching bases. Trimming pared 4 bases from V and 7 bases from J, leaving 16 bases between. This CDR3 comprises 15 residues. Germline CDR1 and CDR2: SGHDN and FVKESK. The CDR3 region has the DNA TGTGCCAGCAGCCCGGAAACCCACAGGGACGGGGAGCTGTTTTTT. This translates into CASSPETHRDGELFF.

The chain joins TRBV30 to TRBJ1-6, with D maybe TRBD1 (6 bases). This CDR3 contains 14 residues. The germline V gene has CDR1 GTSNPN and CDR2 SVGIG (reference sequence). V dropped 0 bases and J dropped 9 bases, with 12 bases sitting between them. CDR3 nucleotides: TGTGCCTGGAGTGTGGACAGAAACCCTTCACCCCTCCACTTT. Amino acids: CAWSVDRNPSPLHF.

The chain links TRBV6-5 to TRBJ1-1; D not certain. From germline, CDR1 is MNHEY and CDR2 SVGAGI. This CDR3 is 13 amino acids long. Trimming took off 2 bases at V and 4 bases at J, with 8 bases between the two ends. CDR3 DNA sequence: TGTGCCAGCAGTTACAGATCACTCACTGAAGCTTTCTTT. Translating it yields CASSYRSLTEAFF.

V usage is TRBV4-1 and J usage is TRBJ2-7; 13 nucleotides line up with TRBD2. CDR3 size: 16 residues. V trimming: 4 bases; J trimming: 5 bases; junction bases outside the gene matches: 8. Germline loops: CDR1 MGHRA, CDR2 YSYEKL. The CDR3 sequence is CASSPPTSGGAHEQYF. CDR3 coding DNA: TGCGCCAGCAGCCCACCTACTAGCGGGGGGGCCCACGAGCAGTACTTC.

The genes are TRBV11-2 and TRBJ2-7, with TRBD2 as a possible D gene (5 bases). Per germline, CDR1 SGHAT and CDR2 FQNNGV. This CDR3 spans 13 amino acids. V was shortened by 1 base and J by 1 base, with 5 bases between the two germline ends. The DNA for the CDR3 is TGTGCCAGCAGCTTAGGGACTTCCTACGAGCAGTACTTC. It encodes CASSLGTSYEQYF.

This chain uses TRBV19 with TRBJ2-7, with D possibly matching TRBD2 (5 bases). The CDR3 is 13 residues long. CDR1 and CDR2 (germline): LNHDA, SQIVND (reference sequence). Trimming took off 1 base at V and 9 bases at J, with 13 bases between the two ends. The CDR3 DNA reads TGTGCCAGTAGTATAGGTGACCCAGCGGTGCAGTACTTC. Protein: CASSIGDPAVQYF.

The chain employs TRBV11-2 and TRBJ2-3; D possibly corresponds to TRBD2 (7 bases). The germline V gene has CDR1 SGHAT and CDR2 FQNNGV. The CDR3 extends over 14 amino acids. Trimming removed 4 bases at V and 4 bases at J, with 12 bases between. CDR3 coding DNA: TGTGCCAGCAGCTCCTTAGGGGGGGCAGATACGCAGTATTTT. It is translated as CASSSLGGADTQYF. Full variable domain (rest looked up from reference TRBV11-2 and TRBJ2-3): EAGVAQSPRYKIIEKRQSVAFWCNPISGHATLYWYQQILGQGPKLLIQFQNNGVVDDSQLPKDRFSAERLKGVDSTLKIQPAKLEDSAVYLCASSSLGGADTQYFGPGTRLTVL.

This clone has only one observation. The chain employs TRBV27 and TRBJ2-1; 10 bases map to TRBD2. The germline CDR1 and CDR2 sequences are MNHEY and SMNVEV (reference sequence). Unmatched junction bases numbered 7, after V lost 5 bases and J lost 3 bases. The CDR3 consists of 16 residues. The CDR3, as DNA: TGTGCCAGCAGTCTCTTGGTAGCGGGGGGCTACAATGAGCAGTTCTTC. Its protein product is CASSLLVAGGYNEQFF.

The V call is TRBV6-1, the J call TRBJ2-7; D perhaps matches TRBD1 (7 bases). The CDR3 sequence is 17 residues long. Germline CDR1 reads MNHNS; CDR2 reads SASEGT. The V gene lost 2 bases and the J gene lost 1 base, with 18 bases spanning the gap. The CDR3 is CASSEWRGLALSYEQYF. The DNA of the CDR3 is TGTGCCAGCAGTGAATGGAGGGGGCTAGCCCTGTCCTACGAGCAGTACTTC.

The V gene is TRBV5-5, the J gene TRBJ1-2, with D possibly matching TRBD1 (6 bases). Germline V gene data show CDR1 as SGHKS and CDR2 as YYEKEE (reference sequence). There are 17 residues in the CDR3. Trimming stripped 1 base from V and 3 bases from J, with 19 bases between. CDR3 residues: CASSLTRGAGEYYGYTF. Written as DNA, the CDR3 is TGTGCCAGCAGCTTGACGCGGGGGGCAGGGGAATACTATGGCTACACCTTC.

The chain uses TRBV27 and TRBJ1-1; maybe TRBD1 (6 bases). The germline V and J ends were trimmed by 5 bases and 6 bases, with 13 bases remaining between them. Germline CDR1 is MNHEY and CDR2 is SMNVEV (reference sequence). The CDR3 extends over 13 amino acids. The CDR3 DNA follows: TGTGCCAGCAGTGGACAGCTCTCTGCTGAAGCTTTCTTT. Translated: CASSGQLSAEAFF.

The chain joins TRBV4-1 to TRBJ2-1; tentative D call: TRBD2 (7 bases). The germline V gene encodes CDR1 MGHRA and CDR2 YSYEKL. V dropped 1 base and J dropped 4 bases, with 11 bases sitting between them. This CDR3 has 15 residues. In DNA form, the CDR3 reads TGCGCCAGCAGCCAAGTAGGGGGGGAGTACAATGAGCAGTTCTTC. This translates into CASSQVGGEYNEQFF.